The 16 T cell receptor beta chains below were found in one sample sequenced in a study of response to subunit inactivated influenza vaccine. In TCRdb, the RT-PCR reads were re-called with MiXCR into one record per CDR3 protein. In the table there are hundreds of thousands of distinct CDR3 sequences, 10% to 15% of which are singletons. The starting material was PBMCs from blood, obtained on the day of vaccination. Receptors were obtained from a man aged 45-60 years who received an inactivated influenza vaccine.

A note on this clonotype: The germline gene is not matched at one end of the junction; a read error may be the cause. The rearrangement joins TRBV28 to TRBJ2-3, with TRBD1 matching over 8 bases. The CDR3 spans 16 residues. The germline V gene has CDR1 MDHEN and CDR2 SYDVKM. Written as DNA, the CDR3 is TGTGCCAGCAGCGAAGGGACAGGCCTGGCGGGGATACTCGGGAATTTT. Translating gives CASSEGTGLAGILGNF.

This chain uses TRBV2 with TRBJ2-7; D is unresolved. CDR3 length: 11 residues. Trimming took 1 base from V and 5 from J, leaving 3 bases between them. The V gene's germline CDR1 is SNHLY and CDR2 FYNNEI. The CDR3 DNA is TGTGCCAGCAGTGAAGGTAACGAGCAGTACTTC. It yields the protein CASSEGNEQYF.

This clonotype was seen more than once but under ten times. The J gene is TRBJ1-1, the V gene TRBV6-2 or TRBV6-3, with D maybe TRBD1 (6 bases). V was pared by 5 bases and J by 4 bases, with 17 bases between. Looked up from germline, CDR1 is MNHEY and CDR2 is SVGEGT. This CDR3 is built from 15 residues. CDR3 nucleotide sequence: TGTGCCAGCAGTGGATTTCAGACAGGCACCACTGAAGCTTTCTTT. It encodes CASSGFQTGTTEAFF.

The J gene is TRBJ2-7, the V gene TRBV20-1, with D possibly being TRBD2 (6 bases). Germline V gene data show CDR1 as DFQATT and CDR2 as SNEGSKA (reference sequence). The CDR3 totals 11 residues. V was pared by 3 bases and J by 9 bases, with 12 bases between. As DNA, the CDR3 is TGCAGTGCTAGTACGGGGGAGCGGCAGTACTTC. Protein sequence: CSASTGERQYF.

This clonotype turned up a few times. The chain uses TRBV2 and TRBJ1-6; a weak D match, TRBD1 (5 bases). Germline CDR1 reads SNHLY; CDR2 reads FYNNEI. This CDR3 is built from 14 residues. Trimming took off 4 bases at V and 5 bases at J, with 9 bases between the two ends. The CDR3 loop is CASSGDGNNSPLHF. Here the CDR3 DNA reads TGTGCCAGCAGTGGGGACGGAAATAATTCACCCCTCCACTTT.

This clonotype was counted between two and nine times. The chain has TRBV24-1 and TRBJ2-1; 7 bases align to TRBD2. The ends lost 3 bases at V and 2 bases at J; junction bases unmatched: 3. The CDR3 is 15 residues long. Germline-derived CDR1 and CDR2 are KGHDR and SFDVKD. The chain's CDR3 is CATSDPSGAYNEQFF. For the CDR3, the DNA is TGTGCCACCAGTGATCCTAGCGGCGCCTACAATGAGCAGTTCTTC.

The sample holds many counts of this clonotype. V and J are TRBV5-6 and TRBJ1-2, with D perhaps TRBD1 (5 bases). The V and J ends lost 4 bases and 4 bases respectively, with 8 bases between them. The CDR3 loop spans 12 amino acids. Germline V gives CDR1 SGHDT, CDR2 YYEEEE. CDR3 region: CASSADSYGYTF. The CDR3 DNA is TGTGCCAGCAGCGCAGACAGCTATGGCTACACCTTC.

The chain is built from TRBV5-1 and TRBJ2-1; possible D gene TRBD2, 6 bases. CDR3 size: 15 residues. V was trimmed by 4 bases and J by 7 bases, leaving 18 bases between them. Germline V gene sequence: CDR1 SGHRS, CDR2 YFSETQ. CDR3 protein: CASSRGEVRGNEQFF. The CDR3, as DNA: TGCGCCAGCAGCCGTGGGGAGGTACGGGGTAATGAGCAGTTCTTC.

The J gene is TRBJ2-2, the V gene TRBV29-1, with D perhaps given as TRBD1 or TRBD2 (6 bases each). Germline V lookup: CDR1 SQVTM, CDR2 ANQGSEA. Trimming removed 8 bases at V and 6 bases at J, with 16 bases between. The CDR3 contains 13 residues. The CDR3 region has the DNA TGCAGCTCCGTGGGGGGCGCATCCGGGGAGCTGTTTTTT. Encoded protein: CSSVGGASGELFF.

There are many counts of this clonotype. This chain connects TRBV7-2 to TRBJ2-5; no clear D gene. Trimming shortened V by 5 bases and J by 0 bases, and 10 bases separated the two germline ends. This CDR3 contains 14 residues. From germline, CDR1 is SGHTA and CDR2 FQGNSA. The CDR3 DNA sequence: TGTGCCAGCAGCCCCGGAAGGTACCAAGAGACCCAGTACTTC. It is translated as CASSPGRYQETQYF. Supplemented by reference TRBV7-2 and TRBJ2-5, the full variable domain reads GAGVSQSPSNKVTEKGKDVELRCDPISGHTALYWYRQSLGQGLEFLIYFQGNSAPDKSGLPSDRFSAERTGGSVSTLTIQRTQQEDSAVYLCASSPGRYQETQYFGPGTRLLVL.

This clonotype was recorded at least ten times. The gene calls are TRBV12-3 or TRBV12-4 and TRBJ2-5; 7 nucleotides line up with TRBD2. The J segment lost 9 bases and the V segment lost 3 bases, leaving 4 bases of the junction unmatched. The CDR3 sequence is 12 residues long. CDR3 residues: CASSLTLASQYF. CDR3 sequence (DNA): TGTGCCAGCAGTTTGACACTAGCGTCCCAGTACTTC.

As to this clonotype: Since a much larger clone is just one base distant, this may be a read error. V is TRBV12-3 or TRBV12-4 and J is TRBJ2-1; D might be TRBD2 (6 bases). The CDR3 is 12 amino acids. As DNA, the CDR3 is TGTACCAGCAGGCCGACTAGCAATGAGCAGTTCTTC. Translated, it gives CTSRPTSNEQFF.

This clonotype was picked up a small number of times. The genes are TRBV18 and TRBJ2-3, with D perhaps TRBD1 (6 bases). Trimming cost V 4 bases and J 1 base, with 24 bases left between them. This CDR3 comprises 19 residues. CDR1 and CDR2 from the germline V gene are KGHSH and LQKENI. CDR3 nucleotides: TGTGCCAGCTCACGGCTCCCTACAACAGGGATTTCAGGCACAGATACGCAGTATTTT. Amino acids: CASSRLPTTGISGTDTQYF.

This clonotype was observed a handful of times. The J gene is TRBJ2-6, the V gene TRBV20-1; tentative D call: TRBD2 (5 bases). Germline assignment: CDR1 DFQATT and CDR2 SNEGSKA (reference sequence). The CDR3 loop spans 16 amino acids. V was shortened by 2 bases and J by 3 bases, with 14 bases between the two germline ends. The chain's CDR3 is CSARPPGGDGANVLTF. CDR3 sequence (DNA): TGCAGTGCTAGACCCCCCGGAGGCGATGGGGCCAACGTCCTGACTTTC.

Ten or more counts support this clonotype. This chain joins TRBV5-1 and TRBJ2-1; TRBD2 agrees at 9 bases. V lost 6 bases, J lost 4 bases, and 14 bases stayed unmatched. CDR3 length: 17 residues. Germline loops: CDR1 SGHRS, CDR2 YFSETQ. The CDR3 region is CASTQGVAGVGYNEQFF. As DNA, the CDR3 is TGCGCCAGCACTCAGGGAGTAGCGGGAGTGGGTTACAATGAGCAGTTCTTC.

This clonotype was found a few times. The J gene is TRBJ1-1, the V gene TRBV28; D gene ambiguous. The CDR3 is 11 amino acids. The V gene lost 6 bases and the J gene lost 6 bases, with 8 bases spanning the gap. Germline V gene lookup returns CDR1 MDHEN and CDR2 SYDVKM. The CDR3 loop is CASRQSPEAFF. The CDR3 coding sequence is TGTGCCAGCAGACAGAGCCCTGAAGCTTTCTTT.